The 27 T cell receptor beta chains below were found in one sample sequenced in a study of neurological immune-mediated disorders. As for time point: technical triplicate 1. Via MiXCR, TCRdb re-called the 5' RACE reads, giving one row per CDR3 protein. The data show fewer than 25,000 distinct CDR3 sequences, around 14% seen once. Sequencing was performed on CD4+ T cells from blood. The receptor source for this set is a female donor with HTLV-1-associated myelopathy (HAM/TSP).

In this sample, this clonotype turned up many times. The chain employs TRBV4-1 and TRBJ2-2, with 8 bases fitting TRBD2. The germline V gene encodes CDR1 MGHRA and CDR2 YSYEKL. The CDR3 totals 17 residues. The V gene end was trimmed by 3 bases and the J gene end by 1 base; junction bases not matched to a gene: 7. The CDR3: CASSQSLAGVNTGELFF. CDR3 nucleotide sequence: TGCGCCAGCAGCCAGAGTCTAGCGGGTGTGAACACCGGGGAGCTGTTTTTT.

This clonotype was counted ten times or more. This chain connects TRBV20-1 to TRBJ2-7; a weak D match, TRBD1 (5 bases). Trimming removed 0 bases at V and 0 bases at J, with 6 bases between. Germline loops: CDR1 DFQATT, CDR2 SNEGSKA (reference sequence). The CDR3 length is 13 residues. CDR3 nucleotide sequence: TGCAGTGCTAGAGAAACAGGCTCCTACGAGCAGTACTTC. Translated: CSARETGSYEQYF.

Details on this clonotype: A much larger clone is a single base away; this may be a read error. This is likely a read error, given that the CDR3 carries no conserved phenylalanine or tryptophan at its end. The gene calls are TRBV6-1 and TRBJ2-7; 9 bases map to TRBD2. The germline V gene encodes CDR1 MNHNS and CDR2 SASEGT. The CDR3 has 14 residues. The V segment lost 3 bases and the J segment 6 bases; nucleotides outside the gene matches: 6. CDR3 nucleotide sequence: TGTGCCAGCAGTGAGACTAGCGGCGCTGGCGAGCAGTACCTC. Translation gives CASSETSGAGEQYL.

The chain recombines TRBV5-6 with TRBJ2-7, with D maybe TRBD2 (5 bases). Trimming removed 1 base at V and 4 bases at J, with 12 bases between. The CDR3 consists of 14 residues. Germline assignment: CDR1 SGHDT and CDR2 YYEEEE. In DNA form, the CDR3 reads TGTGCCAGCAGCTTGTTGGACTTGTGTTACGAGCAGTACTTC. It encodes CASSLLDLCYEQYF.

By sample share, this clonotype is medium-sized. This chain connects TRBV20-1 to TRBJ2-3, with 9 bases identical to TRBD2. CDR3 length: 15 residues. Trimming took 6 bases from V and 7 from J; bases not matched to a gene: 14. In germline, CDR1 is DFQATT, CDR2 SNEGSKA (reference sequence). DNA of the CDR3: TGCAGTGCCCCGTGGGCGCGGGAGGGTATGAATACGCAGTATTTT. This codes for CSAPWAREGMNTQYF.

In its sample, this clonotype was seen many times. The chain combines TRBV20-1 with TRBJ2-3; unclear D gene. V lost 3 bases to trimming and J lost 6 bases, with 19 bases between them. Germline assignment: CDR1 DFQATT and CDR2 SNEGSKA (reference sequence). The CDR3 sequence is 15 residues long. The CDR3 protein is CSASPLQAVGDTQYF. CDR3 nucleotides: TGCAGTGCTAGCCCTCTACAAGCAGTCGGGGATACGCAGTATTTT.

This clonotype was found many times. The chain has TRBV6-1 and TRBJ1-2; D is undetermined. Germline V gene lookup returns CDR1 MNHNS and CDR2 SASEGT. This CDR3 has 12 amino acids. Trimming cost V 3 bases and J 3 bases, with 5 bases left between them. The CDR3 DNA reads TGTGCCAGCAGTGATTCTTACTATGGCTACACCTTC. This sequence encodes CASSDSYYGYTF.

Many counts were recorded for this clonotype. V is TRBV20-1 and J is TRBJ2-1; 11 bases fit TRBD2. CDR1 DFQATT and CDR2 SNEGSKA come from the germline V gene (reference sequence). The CDR3 is 15 residues long. V trimming: 4 bases; J trimming: 2 bases; junction bases outside the gene matches: 4. The CDR3 region is CSATWTSGPYNEQFF. DNA of the CDR3: TGCAGTGCTACCTGGACTAGCGGGCCCTACAATGAGCAGTTCTTC.

This clonotype was seen ten or more times. The chain joins TRBV5-1 to TRBJ2-2; TRBD2 matches at 8 bases. V was clipped by 0 bases and J by 7 bases; unmatched bases: 8. Germline V lookup: CDR1 SGHRS, CDR2 YFSETQ. The CDR3 runs to 16 residues. The CDR3 region is CASSLESSGTGGELFF. The CDR3 nucleotides read TGCGCCAGCAGCTTGGAGAGTAGCGGGACCGGCGGGGAGCTGTTTTTT.

The V gene is TRBV5-1, the J gene TRBJ2-2; D is ambiguous. The V gene's germline CDR1 is SGHRS and CDR2 YFSETQ. Between the trimmed V and J ends, which lost 4 bases and 3 bases, there was a span of 10 bases. This CDR3 is 14 amino acids long. CDR3 sequence: CASSPDFYTGELFF. The CDR3 nucleotides read TGCGCCAGCAGCCCTGACTTCTACACCGGGGAGCTGTTTTTT.

This clonotype was recorded at least ten times. The V and J genes are TRBV12-3 or TRBV12-4 and TRBJ2-4, with D perhaps matching TRBD1 (6 bases). The CDR3 covers 15 residues. The germline V and J ends were trimmed by 7 bases and 7 bases, with 20 bases remaining between them. DNA for the CDR3: TGTGCCAGCAAAGGGGGACGGCTGGGGTTGAACATTCAGTACTTC. Translation: CASKGGRLGLNIQYF.

This clonotype showed up many times. The chain is built from TRBV5-1 and TRBJ1-4; tentatively, D is TRBD1 (6 bases). Germline V lookup: CDR1 SGHRS, CDR2 YFSETQ. There are 15 residues in the CDR3. V gave up 3 bases and J gave up 0 bases, with 9 bases separating them. The CDR3 bases are TGCGCCAGCAGCTCCAGGGGTTCAACTAATGAAAAACTGTTTTTT. It is translated as CASSSRGSTNEKLFF.

The table lists this clonotype with many counts. The V gene is TRBV20-1, the J gene TRBJ2-3; 9 positions match TRBD1. The CDR3 contains 17 residues. After removal of 6 bases from V and 7 bases from J, the junction contained 20 bases not matched to a gene. Germline CDR1 is DFQATT and CDR2 is SNEGSKA (reference sequence). In DNA, the CDR3 is TGCAGTGCAACATCCGAACGATCCGGGACAGGGTTTAATACGCAGTATTTT. Translation gives CSATSERSGTGFNTQYF.

This clonotype has just a few counts. The chain employs TRBV20-1 and TRBJ2-3, with 8 bases identical to TRBD2. The trim removed 0 bases at V and 4 bases at J, leaving 3 bases unmatched. Germline values: CDR1 DFQATT, CDR2 SNEGSKA (reference sequence). The CDR3 runs 14 residues. The CDR3 protein is CSARDRGGADTQYF. The DNA for the CDR3 is TGCAGTGCTAGAGACCGGGGGGGGGCAGATACGCAGTATTTT.

This clonotype was observed many times. The chain uses TRBV4-2 and TRBJ1-2; D unclear. The CDR3 runs 15 residues. Germline V gene data show CDR1 as LGHNA and CDR2 as YNFKEQ. Trimming stripped 1 base from V and 8 bases from J, with 17 bases between. CDR3 nucleotides: TGTGCCAGCAGCCAAGGTTCCGGACCGGCGGGAGGCTACACCTTC. This gives the protein CASSQGSGPAGGYTF.

This clonotype is medium-sized (0.01 to 0.1%). J is TRBJ2-1 and V is TRBV9, with D possibly matching TRBD2 (6 bases). Trimming removed 0 bases from V and 2 bases from J, with 12 bases in between. CDR1 and CDR2 (germline): SGDLS, YYNGEE. CDR3 length: 16 amino acids. This CDR3 reads CASSVDLTGAYNEQFF. The CDR3 DNA sequence: TGTGCCAGCAGCGTAGACCTTACGGGAGCCTACAATGAGCAGTTCTTC.

This clonotype appeared many times. The chain recombines TRBV5-1 with TRBJ1-2, with a possible D match to TRBD1 (5 bases). The CDR3 is 18 amino acids. Trimming stripped 2 bases from V and 4 bases from J, with 24 bases between. Germline CDR1 is SGHRS and CDR2 is YFSETQ. The CDR3 reads CASSFTSGVEAGLYGYTF. In nucleotides, the CDR3 is TGCGCCAGCAGCTTCACCTCGGGGGTCGAGGCGGGCCTCTATGGCTACACCTTC.

The chain has TRBV5-4 and TRBJ2-1; 7 bases are shared with TRBD2. The junction had 9 bases not matched to a gene; V was cut back by 4 bases and J by 8 bases. The CDR3 consists of 14 residues. Germline V gene lookup returns CDR1 SGHNT and CDR2 YYREEE (reference sequence). The CDR3 loop is CASSRGGGQYEQFF. The DNA of the CDR3 is TGTGCCAGCAGCCGCGGGGGAGGCCAGTATGAGCAGTTCTTC.

This clonotype has at least ten counts. The gene calls are TRBV20-1 and TRBJ2-3; 7 bases fit TRBD1. Germline loops: CDR1 DFQATT, CDR2 SNEGSKA (reference sequence). The V and J ends lost 4 bases and 6 bases, in that order; junction bases with no gene match: 13. The CDR3 covers 15 residues. The CDR3, as DNA: TGCAGTGCTATGGCCAGGGGGAACATCGCGGATACGCAGTATTTT. It is translated as CSAMARGNIADTQYF.

This clonotype was observed many times. CDR3 DNA: TGCGCCAGCAGCTTGGCCGGGACAGGGGGAGACACCGGGGAGCTGTTTTTT. It yields the protein CASSLAGTGGDTGELFF. The chain combines TRBV5-1 with TRBJ2-2, with 11 bases lining up with TRBD1. CDR1 and CDR2 (germline): SGHRS, YFSETQ. The CDR3 covers 17 residues. With 0 bases clipped from V and 3 bases from J, the junction kept 4 bases outside the gene matches.

This clonotype was counted many times. The chain has TRBV5-1 and TRBJ2-2; D unresolved. There are 14 residues in the CDR3. Germline CDR1 and CDR2: SGHRS and YFSETQ. Between the trimmed V and J ends, which lost 1 base and 5 bases, there was a span of 9 bases. In DNA form, the CDR3 reads TGCGCCAGCAGCTTGACCGGGTTTACCGGGGAGCTGTTTTTT. It is translated as CASSLTGFTGELFF.

This clonotype has ten or more counts. The V and J genes are TRBV7-8 and TRBJ2-7; D could derive from TRBD1 or TRBD2 (6 bases each). This CDR3 is built from 15 residues. Trimming cost V 1 base and J 5 bases, with 15 bases left between them. The germline V gene has CDR1 SGHVS and CDR2 FQNEAQ. The CDR3 reads CASSLGGRDVNEQYF. The CDR3 nucleotides are TGTGCCAGCAGCTTAGGGGGGCGGGATGTGAACGAGCAGTACTTC.

This clonotype was picked up many times. The chain employs TRBV25-1 and TRBJ2-7; maybe TRBD1 (5 bases). Germline-derived CDR1 and CDR2 are MGHDK and SYGVNS. Deletions cut 3 bases from V and 7 bases from J, with 22 bases between. The CDR3 runs 16 residues. In DNA form, the CDR3 reads TGTGCCAGCAGTGAGACCCAGGGTTCCCGCCTTTGGGAGCAGTACTTC. It is translated as CASSETQGSRLWEQYF.

This clonotype was counted ten times or more. The chain links TRBV7-8 to TRBJ2-2, with TRBD2 identical over 11 bases. Germline trimming cut 0 bases from V and 1 base from J; bases unmatched to any gene: 7. Germline V gene sequence: CDR1 SGHVS, CDR2 FQNEAQ. The CDR3 is made up of 19 amino acids. The DNA of the CDR3 is TGTGCCAGCAGCTTAGCGCTGAGTACTAGCGGGGGGAACACCGGGGAGCTGTTTTTT. As protein: CASSLALSTSGGNTGELFF.

The chain is built from TRBV5-1 and TRBJ1-2; TRBD1 matches 8 bases. In germline, CDR1 is SGHRS, CDR2 YFSETQ. With 3 bases clipped from V and 3 bases from J, the junction kept 4 bases outside the gene matches. The CDR3 extends over 14 amino acids. In nucleotides, the CDR3 is TGCGCCAGCAGCTCCTCAGGGGGCGACTATGGCTACACCTTC. It translates to CASSSSGGDYGYTF.

Ten or more counts support this clonotype. The chain uses TRBV12-3 or TRBV12-4 and TRBJ1-5; TRBD1 matches 8 bases. V was pared by 1 base and J by 7 bases, with 6 bases of the junction left unmatched. The CDR3 runs to 15 residues. CDR3 bases: TGTGCCAGCAGTTTAGAGCAGGGGGCCGGACAGCCCCAGCATTTT. It is translated as CASSLEQGAGQPQHF.

This clonotype has a count of ten or more. This chain connects TRBV11-3 to TRBJ1-2; TRBD1 is a possible D gene (5 bases). Trimming took off 4 bases at V and 6 bases at J, with 12 bases between the two ends. In germline, CDR1 is SGHNT, CDR2 YENEEA. The CDR3 runs 13 residues. DNA for the CDR3: TGTGCCAGCAGCTCGGGGCCCGCACATGGCTACACCTTC. Protein: CASSSGPAHGYTF. The whole variable domain, remainder taken from reference TRBV11-3 and TRBJ1-2, is EAGVVQSPRYKIIEKKQPVAFWCNPISGHNTLYWYLQNLGQGPELLIRYENEEAVDDSQLPKDRFSAERLKGVDSTLKIQPAELGDSAVYLCASSSGPAHGYTFGSGTRLTVV.